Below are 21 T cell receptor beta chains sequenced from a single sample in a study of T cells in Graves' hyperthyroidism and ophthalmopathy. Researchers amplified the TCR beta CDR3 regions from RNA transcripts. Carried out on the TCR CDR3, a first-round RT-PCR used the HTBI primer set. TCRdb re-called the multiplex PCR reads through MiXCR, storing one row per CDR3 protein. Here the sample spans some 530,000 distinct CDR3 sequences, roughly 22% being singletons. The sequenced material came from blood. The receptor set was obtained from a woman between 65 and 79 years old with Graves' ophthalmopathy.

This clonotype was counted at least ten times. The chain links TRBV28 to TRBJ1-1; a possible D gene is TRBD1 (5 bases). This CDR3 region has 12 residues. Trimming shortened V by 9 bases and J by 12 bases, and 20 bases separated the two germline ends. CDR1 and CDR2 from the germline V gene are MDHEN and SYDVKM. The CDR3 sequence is CASNSRDRQTFF. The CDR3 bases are TGTGCCAGTAATAGTCGCGACAGACAAACTTTCTTT.

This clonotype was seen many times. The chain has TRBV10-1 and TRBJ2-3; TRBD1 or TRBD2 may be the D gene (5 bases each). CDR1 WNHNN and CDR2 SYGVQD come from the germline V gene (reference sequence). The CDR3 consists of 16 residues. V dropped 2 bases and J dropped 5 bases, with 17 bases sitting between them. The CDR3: CASSEAQGPRGDTQYF. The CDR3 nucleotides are TGCGCCAGCAGTGAGGCCCAGGGACCCCGGGGAGATACGCAGTATTTT.

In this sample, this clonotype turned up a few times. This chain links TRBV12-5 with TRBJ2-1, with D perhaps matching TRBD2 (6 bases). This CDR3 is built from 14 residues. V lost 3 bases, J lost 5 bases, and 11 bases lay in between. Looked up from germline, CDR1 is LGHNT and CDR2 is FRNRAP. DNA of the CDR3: TGTGCTAGTGGTTTTGGAGGGATAGACAATGAGCAGTTCTTC. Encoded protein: CASGFGGIDNEQFF.

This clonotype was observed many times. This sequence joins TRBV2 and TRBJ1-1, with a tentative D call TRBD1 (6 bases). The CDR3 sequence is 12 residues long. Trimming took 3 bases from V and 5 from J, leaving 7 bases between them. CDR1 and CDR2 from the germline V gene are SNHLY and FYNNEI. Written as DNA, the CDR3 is TGTGCCAGCAGTGACAGGGGAACTGAAGCTTTCTTT. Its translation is CASSDRGTEAFF.

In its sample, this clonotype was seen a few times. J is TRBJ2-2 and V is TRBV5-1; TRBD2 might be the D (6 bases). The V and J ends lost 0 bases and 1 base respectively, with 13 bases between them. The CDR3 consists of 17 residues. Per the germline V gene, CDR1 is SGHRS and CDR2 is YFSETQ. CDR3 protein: CASSLEGRGWNTGELFF. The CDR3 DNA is TGCGCCAGCAGCTTGGAGGGACGGGGGTGGAACACCGGGGAGCTGTTTTTT.

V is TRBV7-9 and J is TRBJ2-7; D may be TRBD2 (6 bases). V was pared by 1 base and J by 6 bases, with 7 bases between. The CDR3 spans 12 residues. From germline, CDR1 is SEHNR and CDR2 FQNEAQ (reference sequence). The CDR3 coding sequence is TGTGCCAGCAGCTTAGGGGGGGTCGAGCAGTACTTC. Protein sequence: CASSLGGVEQYF.

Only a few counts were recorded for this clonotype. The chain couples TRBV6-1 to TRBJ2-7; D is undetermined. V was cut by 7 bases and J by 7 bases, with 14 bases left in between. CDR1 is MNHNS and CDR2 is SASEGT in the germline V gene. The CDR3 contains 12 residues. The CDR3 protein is CASTLLVGEQYF. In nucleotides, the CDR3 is TGTGCCAGCACCTTGCTAGTCGGGGAGCAGTACTTC.

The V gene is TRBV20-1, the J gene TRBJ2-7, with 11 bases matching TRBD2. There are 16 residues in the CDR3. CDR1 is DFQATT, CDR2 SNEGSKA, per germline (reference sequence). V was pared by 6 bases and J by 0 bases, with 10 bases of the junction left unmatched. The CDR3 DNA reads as TGCAGTGCCTCCGGGACTAGCGGACTCTCCTCCTACGAGCAGTACTTC. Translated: CSASGTSGLSSYEQYF.

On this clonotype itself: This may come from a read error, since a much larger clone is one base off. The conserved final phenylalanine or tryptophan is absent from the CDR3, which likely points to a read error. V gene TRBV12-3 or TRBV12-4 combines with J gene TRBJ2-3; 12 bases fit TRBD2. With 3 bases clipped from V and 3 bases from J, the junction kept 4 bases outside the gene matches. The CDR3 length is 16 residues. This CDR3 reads CASSLTSGSVTDTQYL. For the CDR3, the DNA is TGTGCCAGCAGTTTGACTAGCGGGAGCGTTACAGATACGCAGTATCTT.

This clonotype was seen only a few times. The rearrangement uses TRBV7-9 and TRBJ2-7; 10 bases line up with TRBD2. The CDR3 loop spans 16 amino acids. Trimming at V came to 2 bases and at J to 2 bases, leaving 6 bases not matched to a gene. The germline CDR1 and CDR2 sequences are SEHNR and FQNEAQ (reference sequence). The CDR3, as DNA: TGTGCCAGCAGCTTACTAGCGGGGGAAAGAACCTACGAGCAGTACTTC. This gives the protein CASSLLAGERTYEQYF. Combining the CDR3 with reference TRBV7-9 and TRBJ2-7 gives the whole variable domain DTGVSQNPRHKITKRGQNVTFRCDPISEHNRLYWYRQTLGQGPEFLTYFQNEAQLEKSRLLSDRFSAERPKGSFSTLEIQRTEQGDSAMYLCASSLLAGERTYEQYFGPGTRLTVT.

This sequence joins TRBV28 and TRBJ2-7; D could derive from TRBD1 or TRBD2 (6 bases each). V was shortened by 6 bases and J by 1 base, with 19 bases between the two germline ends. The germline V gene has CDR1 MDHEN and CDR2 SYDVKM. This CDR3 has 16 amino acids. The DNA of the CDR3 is TGTGCCAGCAGCCAAGATAGTGGGGGGCAATCCTACGAGCAGTACTTC. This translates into CASSQDSGGQSYEQYF.

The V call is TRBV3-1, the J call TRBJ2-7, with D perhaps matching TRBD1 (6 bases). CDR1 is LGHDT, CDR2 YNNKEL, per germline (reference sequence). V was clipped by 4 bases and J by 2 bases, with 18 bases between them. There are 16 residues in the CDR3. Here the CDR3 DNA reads TGTGCCAGCAGCCTTTACATTTGGACAGACACCTACGAGCAGTACTTC. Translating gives CASSLYIWTDTYEQYF.

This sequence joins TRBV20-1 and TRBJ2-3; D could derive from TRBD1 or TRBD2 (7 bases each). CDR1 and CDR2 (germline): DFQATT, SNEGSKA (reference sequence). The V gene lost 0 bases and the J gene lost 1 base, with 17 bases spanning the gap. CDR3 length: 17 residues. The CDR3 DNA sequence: TGCAGTGCTAGAGATGGCTCAGGGGGAGGGGGCACAGATACGCAGTATTTT. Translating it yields CSARDGSGGGGTDTQYF.

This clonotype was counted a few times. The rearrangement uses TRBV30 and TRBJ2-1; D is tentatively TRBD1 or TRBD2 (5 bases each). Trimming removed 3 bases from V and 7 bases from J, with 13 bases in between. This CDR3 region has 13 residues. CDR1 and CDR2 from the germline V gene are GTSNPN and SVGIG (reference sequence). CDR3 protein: CAWRIGAGNEQFF. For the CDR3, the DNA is TGTGCCTGGAGAATCGGGGCGGGTAATGAGCAGTTCTTC.

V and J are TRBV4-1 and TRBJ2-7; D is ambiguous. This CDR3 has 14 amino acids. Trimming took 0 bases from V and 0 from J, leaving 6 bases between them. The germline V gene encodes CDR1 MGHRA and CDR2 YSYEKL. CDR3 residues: CASSQDSSSYEQYF. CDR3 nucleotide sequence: TGCGCCAGCAGCCAAGATAGCAGCTCCTACGAGCAGTACTTC.

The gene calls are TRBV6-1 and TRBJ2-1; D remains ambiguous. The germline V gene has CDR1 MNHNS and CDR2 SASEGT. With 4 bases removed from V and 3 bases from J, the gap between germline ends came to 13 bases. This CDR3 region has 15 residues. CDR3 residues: CASSVARGRYNEQFF. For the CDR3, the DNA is TGTGCCAGCAGTGTAGCTAGAGGACGCTACAATGAGCAGTTCTTC.

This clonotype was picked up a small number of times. DNA for the CDR3: TGTGCCAGCAGTCCATTAGCGGGTCCCTACGAGCAGTACTTC. Protein sequence: CASSPLAGPYEQYF. The J gene is TRBJ2-7, the V gene TRBV27; TRBD2 matches 7 bases. The junction had 6 bases not matched to a gene; V was cut back by 5 bases and J by 2 bases. The CDR3 consists of 14 residues. Germline V gives CDR1 MNHEY, CDR2 SMNVEV (reference sequence).

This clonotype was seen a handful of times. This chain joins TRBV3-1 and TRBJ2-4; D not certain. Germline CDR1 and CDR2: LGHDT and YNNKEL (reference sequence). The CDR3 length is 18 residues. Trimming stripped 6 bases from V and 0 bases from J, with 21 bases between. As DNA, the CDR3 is TGTGCCAGCAGACAACAAGGAAAGGGAAATAGAGCCAAAAACATTCAGTACTTC. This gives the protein CASRQQGKGNRAKNIQYF.

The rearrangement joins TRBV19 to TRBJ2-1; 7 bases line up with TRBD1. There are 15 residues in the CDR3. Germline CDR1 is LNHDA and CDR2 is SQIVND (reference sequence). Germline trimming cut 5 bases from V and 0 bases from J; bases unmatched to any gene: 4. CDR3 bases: TGTGCCAGTAGTCGACAGGGCACCTCCTACAATGAGCAGTTCTTC. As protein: CASSRQGTSYNEQFF.

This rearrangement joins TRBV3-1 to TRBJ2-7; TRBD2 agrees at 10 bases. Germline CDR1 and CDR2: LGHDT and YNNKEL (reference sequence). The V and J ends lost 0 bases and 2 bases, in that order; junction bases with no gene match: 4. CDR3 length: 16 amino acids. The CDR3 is CASSQDGTSVPYEQYF. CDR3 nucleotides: TGTGCCAGCAGCCAAGATGGGACTAGCGTCCCCTACGAGCAGTACTTC.

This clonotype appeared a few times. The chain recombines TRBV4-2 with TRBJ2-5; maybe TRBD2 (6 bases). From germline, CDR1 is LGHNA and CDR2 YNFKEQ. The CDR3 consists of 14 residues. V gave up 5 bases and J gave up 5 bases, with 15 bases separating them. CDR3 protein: CASSSLGGKETQYF. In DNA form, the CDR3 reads TGTGCCAGCAGCTCCCTGGGCGGGAAGGAGACCCAGTACTTC.